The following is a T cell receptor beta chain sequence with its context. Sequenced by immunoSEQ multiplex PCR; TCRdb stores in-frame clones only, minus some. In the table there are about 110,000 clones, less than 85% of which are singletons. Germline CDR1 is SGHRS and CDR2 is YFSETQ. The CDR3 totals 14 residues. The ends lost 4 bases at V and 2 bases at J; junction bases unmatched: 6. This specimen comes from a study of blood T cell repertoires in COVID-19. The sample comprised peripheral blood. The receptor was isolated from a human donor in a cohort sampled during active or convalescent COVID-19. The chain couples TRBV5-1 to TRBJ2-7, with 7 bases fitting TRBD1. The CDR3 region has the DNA TGCGCCAGCAGCGTCTCGGGACAGACCTACGAGCAGTACTTC. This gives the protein CASSVSGQTYEQYF.